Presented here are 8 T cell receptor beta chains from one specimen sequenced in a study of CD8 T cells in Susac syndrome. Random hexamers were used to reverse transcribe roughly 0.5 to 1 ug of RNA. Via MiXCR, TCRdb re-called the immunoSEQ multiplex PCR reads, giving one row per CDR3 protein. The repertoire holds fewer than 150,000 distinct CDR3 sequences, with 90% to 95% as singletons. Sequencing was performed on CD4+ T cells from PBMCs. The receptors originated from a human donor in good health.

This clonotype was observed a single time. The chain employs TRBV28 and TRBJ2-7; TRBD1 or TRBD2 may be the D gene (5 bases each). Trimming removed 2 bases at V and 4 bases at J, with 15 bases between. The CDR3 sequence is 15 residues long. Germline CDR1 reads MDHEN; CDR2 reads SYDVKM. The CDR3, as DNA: TGTGCCAGCAGTTTAAGGGGTAGATCGGGGTACGAGCAGTACTTC. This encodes CASSLRGRSGYEQYF.

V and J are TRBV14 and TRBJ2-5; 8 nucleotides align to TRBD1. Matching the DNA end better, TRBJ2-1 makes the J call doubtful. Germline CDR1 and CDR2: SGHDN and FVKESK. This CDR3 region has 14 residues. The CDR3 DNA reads TGTGCCAGCAGCCCGCACAGGGGGAAGGAGACCCAGTTCTTC. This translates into CASSPHRGKETQFF.

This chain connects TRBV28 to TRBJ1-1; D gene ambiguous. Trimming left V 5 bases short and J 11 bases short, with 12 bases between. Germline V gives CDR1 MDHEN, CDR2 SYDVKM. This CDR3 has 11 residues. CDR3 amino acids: CASSPRRRAFF. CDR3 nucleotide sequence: TGTGCCAGCAGTCCCCGACGGAGGGCTTTCTTT.

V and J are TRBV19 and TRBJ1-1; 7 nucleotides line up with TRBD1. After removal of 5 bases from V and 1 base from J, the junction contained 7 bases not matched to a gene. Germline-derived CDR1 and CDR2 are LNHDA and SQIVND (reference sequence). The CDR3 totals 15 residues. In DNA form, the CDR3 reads TGTGCCAGTAGTGCCTCGGGACAGACGAACACTGAAGCTTTCTTT. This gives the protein CASSASGQTNTEAFF.

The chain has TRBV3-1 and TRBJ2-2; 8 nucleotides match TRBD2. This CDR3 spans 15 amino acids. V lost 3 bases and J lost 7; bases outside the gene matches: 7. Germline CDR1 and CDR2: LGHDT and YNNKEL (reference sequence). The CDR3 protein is CASSHGTRRGGELFF. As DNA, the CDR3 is TGTGCCAGCAGCCACGGGACTAGGCGGGGCGGGGAGCTGTTTTTT.

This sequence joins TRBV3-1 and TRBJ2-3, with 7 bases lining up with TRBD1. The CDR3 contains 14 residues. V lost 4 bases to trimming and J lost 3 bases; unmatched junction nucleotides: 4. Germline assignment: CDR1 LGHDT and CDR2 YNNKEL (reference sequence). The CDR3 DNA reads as TGTGCCAGCAGCCCCCGACAGGGAACAGATACGCAGTATTTT. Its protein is CASSPRQGTDTQYF.

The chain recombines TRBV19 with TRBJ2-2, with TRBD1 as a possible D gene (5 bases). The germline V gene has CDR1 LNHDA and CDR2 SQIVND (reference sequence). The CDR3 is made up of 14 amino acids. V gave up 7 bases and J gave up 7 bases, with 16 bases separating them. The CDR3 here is CASKGPFVVGELFF. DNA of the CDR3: TGTGCCAGTAAGGGGCCCTTCGTCGTCGGGGAGCTGTTTTTT.

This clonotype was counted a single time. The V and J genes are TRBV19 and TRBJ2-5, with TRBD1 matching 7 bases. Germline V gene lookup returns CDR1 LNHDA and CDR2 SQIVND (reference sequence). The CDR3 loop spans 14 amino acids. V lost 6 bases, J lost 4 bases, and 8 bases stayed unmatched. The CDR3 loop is CASSSAGGLETQYF. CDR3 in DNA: TGTGCCAGTAGCTCCGCAGGGGGTCTAGAGACCCAGTACTTC.